The 20 T cell receptor beta chains below come from one sample, sequenced in a study of T cells after posttransplantation cyclophosphamide. TCRdb's table, derived via immunoSEQ multiplex PCR, lists solely in-frame clones and lacks some. The sample lists roughly 10,000 clones; about 95% were seen once. The specimen was naive CD8+ T cells sorted from PBMCs. These receptors came from a man between 25 and 39 years old in good health and a related stem cell transplant donor.

The chain uses TRBV11-3 and TRBJ1-5; D perhaps matches TRBD1 (6 bases). Germline CDR1 reads SGHNT; CDR2 reads YENEEA. The V and J ends lost 5 bases and 4 bases respectively, with 18 bases between them. The CDR3 is made up of 16 amino acids. The CDR3 DNA follows: TGTGCCAGCAGCCCCCTAAGAGGACAGTCGAATCAGCCCCAGCATTTT. It is translated as CASSPLRGQSNQPQHF.

The chain employs TRBV4-1 and TRBJ2-1; the D is unclear. This CDR3 region has 16 residues. Germline V gene sequence: CDR1 MGHRA, CDR2 YSYEKL. Deletions cut 1 base from V and 0 bases from J, with 10 bases between. The CDR3 loop reads CASSQGVRSSYNEQFF. In DNA, the CDR3 is TGCGCCAGCAGCCAAGGTGTCCGGAGCTCCTACAATGAGCAGTTCTTC.

V usage is TRBV7-7 and J usage is TRBJ2-2, with a tentative D call TRBD1 (6 bases). Per germline, CDR1 SSHAT and CDR2 FNYEAQ (reference sequence). The CDR3 totals 12 residues. CDR3 region: CASSRGGGELFF. The DNA for the CDR3 is TGTGCTAGCTCCAGGGGTGGCGGGGAGCTGTTTTTT.

The V call is TRBV27, the J call TRBJ2-7, with 12 bases identical to TRBD1. The germline V gene encodes CDR1 MNHEY and CDR2 SMNVEV (reference sequence). The CDR3 consists of 15 residues. V shed 3 bases, J shed 7 bases, and the junction held 7 bases outside the gene matches. The CDR3 loop is CASSFEGQGAQEQYF. CDR3 nucleotide sequence: TGTGCCAGCAGTTTTGAGGGACAGGGGGCGCAGGAGCAGTACTTC.

The gene calls are TRBV6-4 and TRBJ2-6, with 10 bases fitting TRBD1. This CDR3 region has 17 residues. CDR1 is MRHNA, CDR2 SNTAGT, per germline. The V segment lost 2 bases and the J segment 4 bases; nucleotides outside the gene matches: 5. The CDR3 DNA follows: TGTGCCAGCAGTGACCGGGGACAGGGGACAGGGGCCAACGTCCTGACTTTC. Amino acid sequence: CASSDRGQGTGANVLTF.

J is TRBJ2-1 and V is TRBV7-3; no firm D call. CDR1 SGHTA and CDR2 FQGTGA come from the germline V gene. The ends were cut back, 2 bases at V and 2 bases at J, with 4 bases in the middle. CDR3 size: 13 residues. The CDR3 protein is CASSLSPYNEQFF. The CDR3 nucleotides read TGTGCCAGCAGCTTATCTCCCTACAATGAGCAGTTCTTC.

This rearrangement joins TRBV19 to TRBJ1-4, with 8 nucleotides matching TRBD1. CDR1 and CDR2 from the germline V gene are LNHDA and SQIVND (reference sequence). This CDR3 region has 14 residues. The V and J ends lost 7 bases and 6 bases, in that order; junction bases with no gene match: 7. DNA for the CDR3: TGTGCCAGTACCGGGACAGGCGATTATGAAAAACTGTTTTTT. The encoded protein is CASTGTGDYEKLFF.

The chain couples TRBV7-9 to TRBJ1-6; a possible D gene is TRBD1 (6 bases). Deletions cut 1 base from V and 8 bases from J, with 9 bases between. The CDR3 is 14 residues long. Germline V gene data show CDR1 as SEHNR and CDR2 as FQNEAQ (reference sequence). This CDR3 is CASSLVQGDSPLHF. The CDR3 DNA follows: TGTGCCAGCAGCTTAGTACAGGGAGATTCACCCCTCCACTTT.

The chain has TRBV28 and TRBJ2-7, with D uncertain. Germline lookup yields CDR1 MDHEN and CDR2 SYDVKM. V lost 0 bases and J lost 1, with 13 bases in between. The CDR3 extends over 16 amino acids. The CDR3 protein is CASSLWPGERSYEQYF. CDR3 DNA: TGTGCCAGCAGTTTATGGCCAGGCGAACGATCCTACGAGCAGTACTTC.

V gene TRBV10-3 combines with J gene TRBJ2-1; 7 bases agree with TRBD1. The CDR3 runs 15 residues. The V segment lost 1 base and the J segment 4 bases; nucleotides outside the gene matches: 4. The germline V gene has CDR1 ENHRY and CDR2 SYGVKD. CDR3 bases: TGTGCCATCAGTGAGTTGGGGACAGCTTACAATGAGCAGTTCTTC. Translation: CAISELGTAYNEQFF.

The chain combines TRBV9 with TRBJ1-5, with 7 bases fitting TRBD1. Losses at the gene ends were 4 bases for V and 4 bases for J; bases not matched to a gene: 11. Germline V CDR1 and CDR2: SGDLS, YYNGEE. This CDR3 has 16 amino acids. The CDR3 loop reads CASSPSPTGHNQPQHF. The DNA for the CDR3 is TGTGCCAGCAGCCCTTCCCCGACAGGGCATAATCAGCCCCAGCATTTT.

The rearrangement joins TRBV6-6 to TRBJ2-7, with TRBD2 matching 7 bases. This CDR3 is built from 14 residues. Per germline, CDR1 MNHNY and CDR2 SVGAGI (reference sequence). V dropped 5 bases and J dropped 3; count of bases not matched to a gene: 7. DNA for the CDR3: TGTGCCAGCAGTCTCAGCGGGGCCCTCTACGAGCAGTACTTC. It translates to CASSLSGALYEQYF.

J is TRBJ1-2 and V is TRBV5-6; 7 positions match TRBD1. Losses at the gene ends were 2 bases for V and 6 bases for J; bases not matched to a gene: 7. The CDR3 is 14 amino acids. The germline CDR1 and CDR2 sequences are SGHDT and YYEEEE. The DNA of the CDR3 is TGTGCCAGCAGCTTCGACAGGGTAGGAGATGGCTACACCTTC. This translates into CASSFDRVGDGYTF.

V is TRBV28 and J is TRBJ2-1; perhaps TRBD1 as D (6 bases). This CDR3 contains 12 residues. Germline lookup yields CDR1 MDHEN and CDR2 SYDVKM. V was cut by 7 bases and J by 4 bases, with 8 bases left in between. The CDR3 region has the DNA TGTGCCAGCACCCAGGGGTACAATGAGCAGTTCTTC. Protein sequence: CASTQGYNEQFF.

This rearrangement joins TRBV6-1 to TRBJ2-7, with a weak D call TRBD1 (5 bases). The V and J ends lost 6 bases and 5 bases respectively, with 14 bases between them. Germline V gives CDR1 MNHNS, CDR2 SASEGT. This CDR3 has 13 amino acids. This CDR3 is CASSGQGVDEQYF. CDR3 sequence (DNA): TGTGCCAGCAGCGGGCAGGGTGTCGACGAGCAGTACTTC.

This rearrangement joins TRBV18 to TRBJ2-3, with D unclear. CDR1 is KGHSH, CDR2 LQKENI, per germline. Trimming shortened V by 4 bases and J by 1 base, and 6 bases separated the two germline ends. The CDR3 is 13 residues long. The CDR3 coding sequence is TGTGCCAGCTCACTAGAGCGCACAGATACGCAGTATTTT. This translates into CASSLERTDTQYF.

The chain recombines TRBV9 with TRBJ2-2; 7 positions agree with TRBD2. Trimming cost V 4 bases and J 2 bases; bases outside gene matches: 11. This CDR3 spans 17 amino acids. CDR1 and CDR2 from the germline V gene are SGDLS and YYNGEE. The CDR3 protein is CASSPPPGTTNTGELFF. The CDR3 DNA reads as TGTGCCAGCAGCCCCCCTCCCGGGACTACCAACACCGGGGAGCTGTTTTTT.

The chain uses TRBV11-3 and TRBJ2-3; D is possibly TRBD2 (5 bases). The germline gives CDR1 SGHNT, CDR2 YENEEA. The length of the CDR3 is 14 residues. V lost 5 bases to trimming and J lost 1 base, with 10 bases between them. CDR3 amino acids: CASSRSGGTDTQYF. The CDR3 DNA reads TGTGCCAGCAGCAGGAGCGGTGGCACAGATACGCAGTATTTT. Drawing the rest from reference TRBV11-3 and TRBJ2-3, the complete variable domain is EAGVVQSPRYKIIEKKQPVAFWCNPISGHNTLYWYLQNLGQGPELLIRYENEEAVDDSQLPKDRFSAERLKGVDSTLKIQPAELGDSAVYLCASSRSGGTDTQYFGPGTRLTVL.

The chain combines TRBV10-1 with TRBJ2-2, with D perhaps TRBD1 (6 bases). This CDR3 is built from 15 residues. Germline values: CDR1 WNHNN, CDR2 SYGVQD (reference sequence). V was clipped by 5 bases and J by 0 bases, with 10 bases between them. The CDR3 here is CASSRTAANTGELFF. The DNA for the CDR3 is TGCGCCAGCAGTCGGACAGCCGCGAACACCGGGGAGCTGTTTTTT.

This clone was detected once. V and J are TRBV6-1 and TRBJ2-7; 14 bases fit TRBD2. The trim removed 11 bases at V and 4 bases at J, leaving 1 base unmatched. CDR1 is MNHNS and CDR2 is SASEGT in the germline V gene. The CDR3 contains 12 residues. CDR3 bases: TGTGCCGGGACTAGCGGGGGATACGAGCAGTACTTC. Residues: CAGTSGGYEQYF.